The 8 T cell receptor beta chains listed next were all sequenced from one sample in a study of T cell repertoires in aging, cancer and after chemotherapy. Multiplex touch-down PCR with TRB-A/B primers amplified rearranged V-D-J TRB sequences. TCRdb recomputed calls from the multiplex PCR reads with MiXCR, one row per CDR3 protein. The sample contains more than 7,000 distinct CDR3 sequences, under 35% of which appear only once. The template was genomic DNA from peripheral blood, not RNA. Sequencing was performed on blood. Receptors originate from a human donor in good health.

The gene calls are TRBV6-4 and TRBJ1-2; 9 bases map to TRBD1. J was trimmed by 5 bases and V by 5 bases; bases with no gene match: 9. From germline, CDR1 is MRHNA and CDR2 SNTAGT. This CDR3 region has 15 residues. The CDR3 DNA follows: TGTGCCAGCAGTCAACAATCCGGGACAGGGTATGGCTACACCTTC. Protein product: CASSQQSGTGYGYTF.

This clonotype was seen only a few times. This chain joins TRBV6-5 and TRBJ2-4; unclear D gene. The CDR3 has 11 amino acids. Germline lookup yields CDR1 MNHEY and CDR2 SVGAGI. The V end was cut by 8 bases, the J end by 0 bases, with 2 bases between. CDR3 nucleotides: TGTGCCAGCCAAGCCAAAAACATTCAGTACTTC. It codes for CASQAKNIQYF.

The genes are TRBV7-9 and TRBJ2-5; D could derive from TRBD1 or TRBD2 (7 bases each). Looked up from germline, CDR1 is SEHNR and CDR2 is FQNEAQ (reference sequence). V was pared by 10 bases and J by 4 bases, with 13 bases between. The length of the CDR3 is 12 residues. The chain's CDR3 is CATQGGRETQYF. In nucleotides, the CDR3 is TGTGCCACTCAGGGGGGGCGAGAGACCCAGTACTTC.

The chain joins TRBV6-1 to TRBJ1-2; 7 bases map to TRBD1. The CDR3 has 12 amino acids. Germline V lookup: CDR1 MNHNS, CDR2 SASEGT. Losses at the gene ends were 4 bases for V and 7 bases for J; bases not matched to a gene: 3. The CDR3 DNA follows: TGTGCCAGCAGTGCGACAGGGTTTGGCTACACCTTC. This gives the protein CASSATGFGYTF.

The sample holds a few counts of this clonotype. In DNA, the CDR3 is TGTGCCAGCGGCCGGGCGCTAGGAGAGACCCAGTACTTC. This encodes CASGRALGETQYF. This sequence joins TRBV7-6 and TRBJ2-5; D unresolved. The CDR3 totals 13 residues. V was pared by 8 bases and J by 4 bases, with 14 bases between. Per germline, CDR1 SGHVS and CDR2 FNYEAQ.

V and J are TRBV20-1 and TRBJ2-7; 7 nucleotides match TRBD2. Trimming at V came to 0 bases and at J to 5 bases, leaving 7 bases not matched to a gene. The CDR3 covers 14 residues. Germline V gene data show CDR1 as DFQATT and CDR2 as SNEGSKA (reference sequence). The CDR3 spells CSARDQRDFNEQYF. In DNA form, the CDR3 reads TGCAGTGCTAGAGACCAGCGGGATTTCAACGAGCAGTACTTC.

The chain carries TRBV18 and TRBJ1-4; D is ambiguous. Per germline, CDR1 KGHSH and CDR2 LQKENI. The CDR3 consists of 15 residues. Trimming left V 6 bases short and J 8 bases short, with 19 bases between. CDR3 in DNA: TGTGCCAGCTCGCAGCGGAGAGGTTTGAAGGAAAAACTGTTTTTT. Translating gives CASSQRRGLKEKLFF.

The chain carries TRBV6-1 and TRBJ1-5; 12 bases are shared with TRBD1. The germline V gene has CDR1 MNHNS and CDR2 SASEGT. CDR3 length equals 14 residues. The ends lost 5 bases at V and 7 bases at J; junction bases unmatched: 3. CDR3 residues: CASSTGTGGQPQHF. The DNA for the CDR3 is TGTGCCAGCAGTACCGGGACAGGGGGCCAGCCCCAGCATTTT.